The 10 T cell receptor beta chains reported below all come from one sample, sequenced in a study of graft-versus-host responses after intestinal transplantation. Clones were sequenced by immunoSEQ multiplex PCR, and TCRdb holds only the in-frame ones, with some missing. The sample carries 130,000 or so clones, approximately 92% recorded once. These TCRs' antigens remain unknown. The source material was unstimulated CD4+ T cells sorted from spleen or lymph node cells, sampled before intestinal transplant. The receptor set was obtained from a human donor who received an intestinal transplant.

The CDR3 bases are TGTGCCAGCAGCCAAGTGGGGGCCGGGGGCGAAGAGCAGTACTTC. This encodes CASSQVGAGGEEQYF. This chain uses TRBV14 with TRBJ2-7; D possibly matches TRBD1 or TRBD2 (6 bases each). Trimming cost V 1 base and J 7 bases, with 17 bases left between them. The CDR3 is made up of 15 amino acids. CDR1 and CDR2 (germline): SGHDN, FVKESK. Full variable domain (outside the CDR3, taken from reference TRBV14 and TRBJ2-7): EAGVTQFPSHSVIEKGQTVTLRCDPISGHDNLYWYRRVMGKEIKFLLHFVKESKQDESGMPNNRFLAERTGGTYSTLKVQPAELEDSGVYFCASSQVGAGGEEQYFGPGTRLTVT.

This chain uses TRBV5-1 with TRBJ1-2; D is perhaps TRBD1 (6 bases). In germline, CDR1 is SGHRS, CDR2 YFSETQ. CDR3 length equals 15 residues. V was trimmed by 6 bases and J by 4 bases, leaving 19 bases between them. CDR3 sequence reads: CASNPTGDTSYGYTF. In DNA, the CDR3 is TGCGCCAGCAACCCTACCGGGGACACAAGCTATGGCTACACCTTC.

The rearrangement joins TRBV19 to TRBJ2-3; perhaps D is TRBD1 or TRBD2 (5 bases each). This CDR3 contains 15 residues. CDR1 is LNHDA and CDR2 is SQIVND in the germline V gene (reference sequence). The germline V and J ends were trimmed by 3 bases and 1 base, with 11 bases remaining between them. CDR3 in amino acids: CASSMTAGGTDTQYF. The CDR3 coding sequence is TGTGCCAGTAGTATGACAGCCGGGGGCACAGATACGCAGTATTTT.

This chain uses TRBV7-9 with TRBJ2-1; 10 bases agree with TRBD2. J lost 5 bases, V lost 5 bases, and 3 bases had no gene match. This CDR3 is built from 14 residues. From germline, CDR1 is SEHNR and CDR2 FQNEAQ (reference sequence). The CDR3 region is CASSKLAGNNEQFF. CDR3 in DNA: TGTGCCAGCAGCAAACTAGCGGGAAACAATGAGCAGTTCTTC. Complete variable domain (other parts from reference TRBV7-9 and TRBJ2-1): DTGVSQNPRHKITKRGQNVTFRCDPISEHNRLYWYRQTLGQGPEFLTYFQNEAQLEKSRLLSDRFSAERPKGSFSTLEIQRTEQGDSAMYLCASSKLAGNNEQFFGPGTRLTVL.

This rearrangement joins TRBV5-4 to TRBJ2-6; 8 nucleotides match TRBD1. V shed 0 bases and J 2 bases; nucleotides not matched to a gene: 4. Per the germline V gene, CDR1 is SGHNT and CDR2 is YYREEE (reference sequence). The CDR3 totals 17 residues. CDR3 in amino acids: CASSLGQGFPGANVLTF. The CDR3 DNA sequence: TGTGCCAGCAGCTTGGGACAGGGGTTCCCTGGGGCCAACGTCCTGACTTTC.

The chain has TRBV18 and TRBJ1-1, with TRBD1 as a possible D gene (6 bases). V was pared by 1 base and J by 7 bases, with 13 bases between. Germline values: CDR1 KGHSH, CDR2 LQKENI. The CDR3 runs to 14 residues. The CDR3 loop reads CASSPRAGEIEAFF. DNA of the CDR3: TGTGCCAGCTCACCACGCGCAGGGGAAATTGAAGCTTTCTTT.

V is TRBV18 and J is TRBJ1-1; D is unresolved. This CDR3 is 15 amino acids long. In germline, CDR1 is KGHSH, CDR2 LQKENI. Trimming pared 0 bases from V and 6 bases from J, leaving 14 bases between. This CDR3 reads CASSPPSQYTSEAFF. In nucleotides, the CDR3 is TGTGCCAGCTCACCACCGTCACAGTACACCTCTGAAGCTTTCTTT. Full variable domain (missing parts from reference TRBV18 and TRBJ1-1): NAGVMQNPRHLVRRRGQEARLRCSPMKGHSHVYWYRQLPEEGLKFMVYLQKENIIDESGMPKERFSAEFPKEGPSILRIQQVVRGDSAAYFCASSPPSQYTSEAFFGQGTRLTVV.

The rearrangement joins TRBV5-4 to TRBJ1-6; D may be TRBD1 (6 bases). With 4 bases removed from V and 4 bases from J, the gap between germline ends came to 12 bases. This CDR3 is 15 amino acids long. Germline V CDR1 and CDR2: SGHNT, YYREEE (reference sequence). The CDR3 nucleotides read TGTGCCAGCAGCCCGGGGGGGCAGTATAATTCACCCCTCCACTTT. Translated, it gives CASSPGGQYNSPLHF.

J is TRBJ2-3 and V is TRBV19; the D gene is possibly TRBD2 (6 bases). The V end was cut by 6 bases, the J end by 0 bases, with 25 bases between. The CDR3 runs to 19 residues. Germline V gives CDR1 LNHDA, CDR2 SQIVND (reference sequence). The CDR3 loop reads CASSQYGGRTRASTDTQYF. The CDR3 DNA reads as TGTGCCAGTAGCCAATACGGAGGGAGGACGAGGGCTAGCACAGATACGCAGTATTTT. The variable domain in full, with the rest retrieved from reference TRBV19 and TRBJ2-3, is DGGITQSPKYLFRKEGQNVTLSCEQNLNHDAMYWYRQDPGQGLRLIYYSQIVNDFQKGDIAEGYSVSREKKESFPLTVTSAQKNPTAFYLCASSQYGGRTRASTDTQYFGPGTRLTVL.

In this sample, this clone turned up a few times. The chain couples TRBV7-9 to TRBJ2-1; D gene unclear. The germline V gene encodes CDR1 SEHNR and CDR2 FQNEAQ (reference sequence). The CDR3 covers 10 residues. Trimming took off 6 bases at V and 7 bases at J, with 4 bases between the two ends. CDR3 protein: CASSGNEQFF. Here the CDR3 DNA reads TGTGCCAGCAGTGGTAATGAGCAGTTCTTC.